The 10 T cell receptor beta chains below were found in one sample sequenced in a study of OX40 agonist ivuxolimab in advanced cancers. Assay used: immunoSEQ multiplex PCR; TCRdb lists only in-frame clones, some missing. This table holds about 72,000 clones, about 85% found once. This specimen was CD4+ or CD8+ T cells sorted from blood, taken in a trial of the OX40 agonist ivuxolimab. All receptors derive from an adult with an advanced solid tumor such as melanoma, head and neck, liver or kidney cancer.

This sequence joins TRBV6-4 and TRBJ1-5; D unresolved. Germline lookup yields CDR1 MRHNA and CDR2 SNTAGT. V was trimmed by 3 bases and J by 2 bases, leaving 11 bases between them. The CDR3 is made up of 15 amino acids. CDR3: CASSEGYGGNQPQHF. The CDR3, as DNA: TGTGCCAGCAGTGAGGGTTATGGGGGCAATCAGCCCCAGCATTTT.

Only a few counts were recorded for this clone. This chain joins TRBV5-8 and TRBJ1-5; D gene ambiguous. V lost 0 bases and J 2 bases, leaving 9 bases between the germline ends. This CDR3 contains 15 residues. Germline V CDR1 and CDR2: SGHTS, YDEGEE. The CDR3 DNA follows: TGTGCCAGCAGCTTGGGTCTTAGCCGCAATCAGCCCCAGCATTTT. It translates to CASSLGLSRNQPQHF.

This chain links TRBV5-1 with TRBJ1-2; no firm D call. CDR3 length: 14 amino acids. Germline V gene lookup returns CDR1 SGHRS and CDR2 YFSETQ. V gave up 2 bases and J gave up 0 bases, with 8 bases separating them. In nucleotides, the CDR3 is TGCGCCAGCAGCTTTGAAAGCGCTAACTATGGCTACACCTTC. The encoded protein is CASSFESANYGYTF. The variable domain in full, with the rest retrieved from reference TRBV5-1 and TRBJ1-2, is KAGVTQTPRYLIKTRGQQVTLSCSPISGHRSVSWYQQTPGQGLQFLFEYFSETQRNKGNFPGRFSGRQFSNSRSEMNVSTLELGDSALYLCASSFESANYGYTFGSGTRLTVV.

V is TRBV6-6 and J is TRBJ1-2; perhaps TRBD1 as D (5 bases). Trimming left V 6 bases short and J 8 bases short, with 16 bases between. Germline CDR1 reads MNHNY; CDR2 reads SVGAGI (reference sequence). The CDR3 covers 13 residues. Here the CDR3 reads CASRLGLAGGYTF. The DNA of the CDR3 is TGTGCCAGCAGACTGGGGCTTGCGGGAGGCTACACCTTC.

The CDR3 sequence is CASTPTGLAGKETQYF. CDR3 nucleotide sequence: TGTGCCAGCACCCCAACGGGACTAGCGGGTAAAGAGACCCAGTACTTC. The chain joins TRBV6-6 to TRBJ2-5; 12 positions match TRBD2. This CDR3 is 16 amino acids long. Germline CDR1 MNHNY, CDR2 SVGAGI (reference sequence). The V and J ends lost 7 bases and 3 bases, in that order; junction bases with no gene match: 9.

This clone came up a few times. This chain joins TRBV30 and TRBJ1-4, with D possibly TRBD1 on 6 matching bases. The V gene's germline CDR1 is GTSNPN and CDR2 SVGIG (reference sequence). The CDR3 runs 14 residues. V was clipped by 5 bases and J by 6 bases, with 16 bases between them. The CDR3: CAWSPGTLDEKLFF. CDR3 nucleotides: TGTGCCTGGTCCCCCGGGACACTCGATGAAAAACTGTTTTTT.

V usage is TRBV10-3 and J usage is TRBJ1-1, with 10 nucleotides matching TRBD1. Germline lookup yields CDR1 ENHRY and CDR2 SYGVKD. There are 14 residues in the CDR3. J gave up 7 bases and V 5 bases, and 7 bases lay outside the gene matches. The CDR3 DNA follows: TGTGCCATCAGTCACCGGGACAGGGGAGGTGAAGCTTTCTTT. Protein sequence: CAISHRDRGGEAFF.

The chain links TRBV11-2 to TRBJ2-7; 11 bases are a match to TRBD2. The V gene end was trimmed by 4 bases and the J gene end by 4 bases; junction bases not matched to a gene: 15. The CDR3 runs to 18 residues. The germline V gene has CDR1 SGHAT and CDR2 FQNNGV. The CDR3 is CASSSRLAGSLPTYEQYF. CDR3 bases: TGTGCCAGCAGCTCCCGACTAGCGGGGTCTTTACCTACGTACGAGCAGTACTTC.

In nucleotides, the CDR3 is TGCGCCAGCAGCCTGGGACAGGGGGGAAAAGAGACCCAGTACTTC. This translates into CASSLGQGGKETQYF. The chain is built from TRBV5-1 and TRBJ2-5; 11 bases are a match to TRBD1. The CDR3 runs to 15 residues. Trimming cost V 4 bases and J 3 bases; bases outside gene matches: 5. CDR1 and CDR2 (germline): SGHRS, YFSETQ.

The DNA of the CDR3 is TGTGCCAGCAGCTCGGACTCCTACGAGCAGTACTTC. This sequence encodes CASSSDSYEQYF. The chain joins TRBV2 to TRBJ2-7; D remains ambiguous. The CDR3 consists of 12 residues. Germline V CDR1 and CDR2: SNHLY, FYNNEI. The V gene lost 6 bases and the J gene lost 0 bases, with 6 bases spanning the gap.